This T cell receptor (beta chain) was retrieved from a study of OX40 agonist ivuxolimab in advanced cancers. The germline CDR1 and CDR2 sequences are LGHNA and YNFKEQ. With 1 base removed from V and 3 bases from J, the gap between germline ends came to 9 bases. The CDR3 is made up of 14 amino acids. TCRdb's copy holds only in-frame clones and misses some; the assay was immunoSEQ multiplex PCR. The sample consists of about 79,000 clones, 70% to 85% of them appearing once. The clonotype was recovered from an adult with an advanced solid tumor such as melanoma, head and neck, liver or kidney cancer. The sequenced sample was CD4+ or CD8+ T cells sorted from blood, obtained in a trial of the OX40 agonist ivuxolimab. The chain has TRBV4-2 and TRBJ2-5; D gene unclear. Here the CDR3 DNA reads TGTGCCAGCAGCCAAGGGCCTCGAGAAGAGACCCAGTACTTC. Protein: CASSQGPREETQYF.